This TCR beta chain originates from a study of T-cell reconstitution after alpha-beta-depleted transplantation in children. Whole-study results and caveats: Diversity and T-cell counts at one year after transplant derived mostly from new T cells.

This clonotype was seen at least ten times. Its antigen is not identified. Unique molecular identifiers were incorporated when the TCRbeta library was constructed. MiXCR, applied by TCRdb to the PCR reads, yields one record per CDR3 protein. This repertoire shows about 70,000 distinct CDR3 sequences, roughly 10% found once; its top ten account for over 10%. The sequences come from PBMCs, collected before TCRalphabeta/CD19-depleted stem cell transplant. The origin of this receptor is a boy under 18 with acute myeloid leukemia, due to receive a stem cell transplant.

The CDR3 sequence is CASSQDLQETQYF. CDR3 nucleotide sequence: TGCGCCAGCAGCCAAGACCTTCAAGAGACCCAGTACTTC. The chain joins TRBV4-3 to TRBJ2-5; D is ambiguous. V lost 0 bases to trimming and J lost 2 bases, with 4 bases between them. Germline loops: CDR1 LGHNA, CDR2 YSLEER. The CDR3 is 13 amino acids.